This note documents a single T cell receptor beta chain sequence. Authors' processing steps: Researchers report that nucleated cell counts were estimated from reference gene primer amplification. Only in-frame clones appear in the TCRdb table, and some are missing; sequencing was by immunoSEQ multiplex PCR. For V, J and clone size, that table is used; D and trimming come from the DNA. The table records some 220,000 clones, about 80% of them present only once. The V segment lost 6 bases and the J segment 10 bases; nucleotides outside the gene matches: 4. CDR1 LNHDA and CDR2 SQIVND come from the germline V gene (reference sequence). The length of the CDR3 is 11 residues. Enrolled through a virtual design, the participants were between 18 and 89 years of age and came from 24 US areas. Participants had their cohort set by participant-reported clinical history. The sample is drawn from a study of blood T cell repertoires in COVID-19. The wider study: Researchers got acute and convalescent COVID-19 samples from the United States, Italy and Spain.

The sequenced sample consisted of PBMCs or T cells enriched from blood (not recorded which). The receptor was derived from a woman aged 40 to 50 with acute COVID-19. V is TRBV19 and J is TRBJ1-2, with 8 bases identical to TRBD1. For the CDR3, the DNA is TGTGCCAGTAGCATGGACAGGGTCTACACCTTC. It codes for CASSMDRVYTF.